The T cell receptor beta chain described here comes from a study of CD8 T cells in ankylosing spondylitis. Study-wide points: One TCR beta motif, made up of 7 or 8 highly homologous variants, appeared characteristic of ankylosing spondylitis blood.

TCRdb itself ran the 5' RACE reads through MiXCR, one entry per CDR3 protein. Of under 150,000 distinct CDR3 sequences listed, about an eighth are singletons. This clonotype was seen many times. Its antigen is undetermined. The CDR3 sequence is 16 residues long. Germline V gives CDR1 SGHRS, CDR2 YFSETQ. Trimming pared 0 bases from V and 0 bases from J, leaving 7 bases between. Sequencing input: blood, either unsorted or a sorted T cell fraction (not recorded which). V and J are TRBV5-1 and TRBJ2-6; D is ambiguous. The source is a female donor with ankylosing spondylitis or in good health (not recorded which). The CDR3 region has the DNA TGCGCCAGCAGCTTGGAAGGGAACTCTGGGGCCAACGTCCTGACTTTC. Protein product: CASSLEGNSGANVLTF. The full variable domain, its missing parts supplied by reference TRBV5-1 and TRBJ2-6, is KAGVTQTPRYLIKTRGQQVTLSCSPISGHRSVSWYQQTPGQGLQFLFEYFSETQRNKGNFPGRFSGRQFSNSRSEMNVSTLELGDSALYLCASSLEGNSGANVLTFGAGSRLTVL.